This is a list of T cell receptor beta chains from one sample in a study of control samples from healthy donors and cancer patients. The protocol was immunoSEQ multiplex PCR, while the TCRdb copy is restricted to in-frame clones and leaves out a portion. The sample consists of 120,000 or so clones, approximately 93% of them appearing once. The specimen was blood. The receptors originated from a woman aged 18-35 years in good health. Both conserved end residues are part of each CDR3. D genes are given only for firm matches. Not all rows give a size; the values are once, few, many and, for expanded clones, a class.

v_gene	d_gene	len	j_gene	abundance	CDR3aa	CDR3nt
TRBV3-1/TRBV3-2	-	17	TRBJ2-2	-	CASSRILIMTTTGELFF	TGTGCCAGCAGCCGCATCTTAATAATGACTACCACCGGGGAGCTGTTTTTT
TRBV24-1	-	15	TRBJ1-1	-	CATSDSRVGALEAFF	TGTGCCACCAGTGATTCCCGGGTGGGGGCCCTTGAAGCTTTCTTT
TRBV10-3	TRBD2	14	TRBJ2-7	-	CAISEGTSGYEQYF	TGTGCCATCAGTGAGGGGACTAGCGGCTACGAGCAGTACTTC
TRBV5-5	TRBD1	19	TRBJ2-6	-	CASSLRQGAQVPGANVLTF	TGTGCCAGCAGCTTGCGACAGGGGGCGCAGGTCCCTGGGGCCAACGTCCTGACTTTC
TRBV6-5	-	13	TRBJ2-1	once	CASSPDRSNEQFF	TGTGCCAGCAGCCCGGACAGAAGCAATGAGCAGTTCTTC
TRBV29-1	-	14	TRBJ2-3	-	CSVTGTSITDTQYF	TGCAGCGTCACCGGGACTTCGATCACAGATACGCAGTATTTT
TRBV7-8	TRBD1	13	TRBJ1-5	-	CASSPDRDQPQHF	TGTGCCAGCAGCCCGGACAGGGATCAGCCCCAGCATTTT
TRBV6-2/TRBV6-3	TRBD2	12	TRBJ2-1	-	CASSYQSGSAFF	TGTGCCAGCAGTTATCAGAGCGGGAGCGCTTTCTTC
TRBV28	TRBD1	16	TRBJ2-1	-	CASSLSPGQGYYEQFF	TGTGCCAGCAGTTTATCACCGGGACAGGGGTACTATGAGCAGTTCTTC
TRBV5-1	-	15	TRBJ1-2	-	CASNSGNPASYGYTF	TGCGCCAGCAACTCAGGAAATCCAGCTAGCTATGGCTACACCTTC
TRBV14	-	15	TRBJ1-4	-	CASSQEAFGFEKLFF	TGTGCCAGCAGCCAAGAAGCATTCGGGTTCGAAAAACTGTTTTTT
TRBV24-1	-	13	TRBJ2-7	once	CATSDAENYEQYF	TGTGCCACCAGTGATGCCGAGAACTACGAGCAGTACTTC
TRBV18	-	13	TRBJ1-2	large	CASSLPGGGQTPF	TGTGCCAGCTCACTTCCCGGAGGAGGGCAAACTCCCTTC
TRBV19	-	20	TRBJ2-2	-	CASSIYRRAGHRRDTGELFF	TGTGCCAGTAGTATTTATCGTCGGGCAGGCCATAGACGAGACACCGGGGAGCTGTTTTTT
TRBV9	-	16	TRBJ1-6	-	CASSVDEDPYNSPLHF	TGTGCCAGCAGCGTAGATGAGGATCCGTATAATTCACCCCTCCACTTT
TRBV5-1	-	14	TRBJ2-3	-	CASSSGEATDTQYF	TGCGCCAGCAGCTCGGGGGAGGCCACAGATACGCAGTATTTT
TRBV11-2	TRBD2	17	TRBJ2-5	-	CASSLGGLAGGFETQYF	TGTGCCAGCAGCTTAGGCGGGCTAGCGGGAGGATTTGAGACCCAGTACTTC
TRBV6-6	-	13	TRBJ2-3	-	CASRRFSTDTQYF	TGTGCCAGCAGGAGGTTTAGCACAGATACGCAGTATTTT
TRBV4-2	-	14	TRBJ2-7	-	CASSLGRTTYEQYF	TGTGCCAGCAGCCTCGGTCGAACAACCTACGAGCAGTACTTC
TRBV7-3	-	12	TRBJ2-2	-	CASSSSNGELFF	TGTGCCAGCAGCTCGTCAAACGGGGAGCTGTTTTTT
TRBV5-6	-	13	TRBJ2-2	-	CASSLTGTGELFF	TGTGCCAGCAGCTTAACAGGGACCGGGGAGCTGTTTTTT
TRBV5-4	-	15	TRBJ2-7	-	CASSPERTGFYEQYF	TGTGCCAGCAGCCCCGAACGGACTGGTTTCTACGAGCAGTACTTC
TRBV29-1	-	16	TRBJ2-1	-	CSVGPGRGKSNNEQFF	TGCAGCGTTGGACCCGGCCGCGGGAAGAGTAACAATGAGCAGTTCTTC
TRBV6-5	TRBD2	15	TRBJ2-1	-	CASSSRTSGKYEQFF	TGTGCCAGCAGTTCTCGGACTAGCGGGAAGTATGAGCAGTTCTTC
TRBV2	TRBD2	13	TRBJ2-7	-	CASTSGSSYEQYF	TGTGCCAGCACTAGCGGGAGTTCCTACGAGCAGTACTTC
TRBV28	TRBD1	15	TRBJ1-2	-	CASSPPRTGAYGYTF	TGTGCCAGCAGCCCTCCTCGGACAGGGGCCTATGGCTACACCTTC
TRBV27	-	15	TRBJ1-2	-	CASSLVGTTFYGYTF	TGTGCCAGCAGTTTAGTCGGCACCACCTTCTATGGCTACACCTTC
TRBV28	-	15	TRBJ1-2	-	CASSLSVQANYGYTF	TGTGCCAGCAGTTTGTCGGTGCAAGCTAACTATGGCTACACCTTC
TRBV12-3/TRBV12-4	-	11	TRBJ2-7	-	CASSLGGEQYF	TGTGCCAGCAGTTTAGGTGGGGAGCAGTACTTC
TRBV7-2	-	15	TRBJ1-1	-	CASRTLGKGSTEAFF	TGTGCCAGCCGGACCCTAGGGAAGGGCAGCACTGAAGCTTTCTTT
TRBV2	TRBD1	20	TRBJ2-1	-	CASSEYRKRRQGSPYNEQFF	TGTGCCAGCAGTGAATACCGAAAGCGCCGACAGGGTTCCCCCTACAATGAGCAGTTCTTC
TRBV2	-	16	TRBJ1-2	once	CASSDSRGDPYYGYTF	TGTGCCAGCAGTGATAGTCGAGGGGACCCCTACTATGGCTACACCTTC
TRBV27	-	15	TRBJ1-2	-	CASSRGPTGGYGYTF	TGTGCCAGCAGTAGAGGACCGACAGGAGGCTATGGCTACACCTTC